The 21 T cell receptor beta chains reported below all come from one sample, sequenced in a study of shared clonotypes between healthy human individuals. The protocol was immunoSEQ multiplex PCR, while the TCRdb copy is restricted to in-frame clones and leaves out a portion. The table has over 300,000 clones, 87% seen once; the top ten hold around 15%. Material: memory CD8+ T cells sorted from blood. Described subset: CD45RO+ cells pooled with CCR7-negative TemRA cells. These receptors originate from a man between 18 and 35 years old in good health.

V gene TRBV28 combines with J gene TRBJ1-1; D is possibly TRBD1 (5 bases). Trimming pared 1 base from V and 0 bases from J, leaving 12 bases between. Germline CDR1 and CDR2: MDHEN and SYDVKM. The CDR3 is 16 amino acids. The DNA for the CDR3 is TGTGCCAGCAGTTTATCGCGGGGCACCCTGAACACTGAAGCTTTCTTT. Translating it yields CASSLSRGTLNTEAFF.

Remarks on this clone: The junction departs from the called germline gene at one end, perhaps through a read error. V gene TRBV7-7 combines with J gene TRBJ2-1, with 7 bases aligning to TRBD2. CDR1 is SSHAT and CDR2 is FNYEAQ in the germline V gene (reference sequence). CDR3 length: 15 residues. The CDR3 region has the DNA TGTGCTAGCAGCCCCGAAAGCGGGAATTACAATGAGCAGTTCTTC. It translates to CASSPESGNYNEQFF.

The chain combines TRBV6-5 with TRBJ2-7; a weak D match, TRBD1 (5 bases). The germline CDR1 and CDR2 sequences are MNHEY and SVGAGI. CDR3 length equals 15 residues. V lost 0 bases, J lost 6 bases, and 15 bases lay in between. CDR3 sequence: CASSYSARVHREQYF. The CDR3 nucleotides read TGTGCCAGCAGTTACTCTGCCAGGGTTCATCGCGAGCAGTACTTC.

The CDR3 loop is CASRNTGSYEQYF. For the CDR3, the DNA is TGTGCCAGCAGAAATACAGGGTCCTACGAGCAGTACTTC. The V call is TRBV13, the J call TRBJ2-7; possibly TRBD1 for D (6 bases). With 6 bases removed from V and 1 base from J, the gap between germline ends came to 10 bases. The CDR3 loop spans 13 amino acids. Germline CDR1 PRHDT, CDR2 FYEKMQ (reference sequence).

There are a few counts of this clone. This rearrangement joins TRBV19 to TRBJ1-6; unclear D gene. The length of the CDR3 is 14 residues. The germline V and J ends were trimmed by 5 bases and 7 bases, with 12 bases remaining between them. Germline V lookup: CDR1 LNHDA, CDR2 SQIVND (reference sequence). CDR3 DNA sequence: TGTGCCAGTAGTCTCCAGACATACAATTCACCCCTCCACTTT. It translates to CASSLQTYNSPLHF.

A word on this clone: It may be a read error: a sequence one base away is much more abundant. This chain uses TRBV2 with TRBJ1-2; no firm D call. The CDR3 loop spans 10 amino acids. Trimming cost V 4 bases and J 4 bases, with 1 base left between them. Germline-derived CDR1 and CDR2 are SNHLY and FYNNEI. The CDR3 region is CASSAYGYTF. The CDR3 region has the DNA TGTGCCAGCAGTGCCTATGGCTACACCTTC.

The CDR3 here is CASRDGQANTEAFF. CDR3 coding DNA: TGTGCCAGCAGAGATGGACAGGCGAACACTGAAGCTTTCTTT. The gene calls are TRBV6-1 and TRBJ1-1; 7 bases align to TRBD1. Trimming at V came to 6 bases and at J to 1 base, leaving 5 bases not matched to a gene. Germline assignment: CDR1 MNHNS and CDR2 SASEGT. This CDR3 has 14 residues.

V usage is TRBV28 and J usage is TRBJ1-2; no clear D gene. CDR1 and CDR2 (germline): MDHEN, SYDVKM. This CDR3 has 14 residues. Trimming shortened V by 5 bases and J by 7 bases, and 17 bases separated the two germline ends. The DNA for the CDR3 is TGTGCCAGCAGTATGACGGGCCAACGGTTTGGCTACACCTTC. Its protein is CASSMTGQRFGYTF.

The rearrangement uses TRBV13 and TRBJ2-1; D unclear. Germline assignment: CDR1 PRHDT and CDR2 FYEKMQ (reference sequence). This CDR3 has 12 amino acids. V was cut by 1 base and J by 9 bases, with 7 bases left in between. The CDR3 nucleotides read TGTGCCAGCAGCTTAGAAGTTTCTGAGCAGTTCTTC. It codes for CASSLEVSEQFF.

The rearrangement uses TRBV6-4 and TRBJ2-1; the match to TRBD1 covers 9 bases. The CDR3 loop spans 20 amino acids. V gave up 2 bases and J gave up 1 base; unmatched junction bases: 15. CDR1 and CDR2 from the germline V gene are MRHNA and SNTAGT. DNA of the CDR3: TGTGCCAGCAGTGACGCGGGTTATACTTCTGGGACAGGGTCCTACAATGAGCAGTTCTTC. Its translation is CASSDAGYTSGTGSYNEQFF.

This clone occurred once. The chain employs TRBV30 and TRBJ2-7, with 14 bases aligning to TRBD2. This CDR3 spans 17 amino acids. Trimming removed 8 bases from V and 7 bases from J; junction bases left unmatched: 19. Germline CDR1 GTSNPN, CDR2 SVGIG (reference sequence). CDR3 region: CAGSGLAGVVVSGEQYF. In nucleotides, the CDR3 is TGTGCCGGATCGGGACTAGCGGGAGTGGTTGTGTCGGGAGAGCAGTACTTC.

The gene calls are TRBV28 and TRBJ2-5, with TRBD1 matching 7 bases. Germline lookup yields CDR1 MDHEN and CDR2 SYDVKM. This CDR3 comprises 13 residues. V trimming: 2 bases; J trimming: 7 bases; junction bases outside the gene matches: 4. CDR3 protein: CASSLEGAGTQYF. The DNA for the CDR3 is TGTGCCAGCAGTTTAGAGGGGGCAGGGACCCAGTACTTC.

The CDR3: CASSFPRQGPDTQYF. Here the CDR3 DNA reads TGCGCCAGCAGCTTTCCGCGACAGGGGCCAGATACGCAGTATTTT. The genes are TRBV5-1 and TRBJ2-3; 8 bases fit TRBD1. The CDR3 is 15 amino acids. V shed 2 bases, J shed 4 bases, and the junction held 6 bases outside the gene matches. The germline CDR1 and CDR2 sequences are SGHRS and YFSETQ. The whole variable domain, filled in from reference TRBV5-1 and TRBJ2-3, reads KAGVTQTPRYLIKTRGQQVTLSCSPISGHRSVSWYQQTPGQGLQFLFEYFSETQRNKGNFPGRFSGRQFSNSRSEMNVSTLELGDSALYLCASSFPRQGPDTQYFGPGTRLTVL.

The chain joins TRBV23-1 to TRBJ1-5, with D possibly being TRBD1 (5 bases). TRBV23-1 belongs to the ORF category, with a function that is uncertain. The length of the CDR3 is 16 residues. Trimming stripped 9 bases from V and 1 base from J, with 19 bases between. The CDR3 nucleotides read TGCGCCAGTGCACCAGGGAAAGCGGCCAGCAATCAGCCCCAGCATTTT. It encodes CASAPGKAASNQPQHF.

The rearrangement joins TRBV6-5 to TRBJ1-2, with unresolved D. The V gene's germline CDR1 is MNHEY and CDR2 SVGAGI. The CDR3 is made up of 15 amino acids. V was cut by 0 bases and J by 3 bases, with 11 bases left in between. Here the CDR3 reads CASSYSSSPDYGYTF. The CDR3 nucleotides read TGTGCCAGCAGTTACTCTAGCTCCCCGGACTATGGCTACACCTTC.

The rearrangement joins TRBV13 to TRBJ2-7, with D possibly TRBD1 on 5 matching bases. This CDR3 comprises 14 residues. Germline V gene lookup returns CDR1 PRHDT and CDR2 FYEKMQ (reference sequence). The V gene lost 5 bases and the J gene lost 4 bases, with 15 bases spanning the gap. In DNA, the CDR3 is TGTGCCAGCAGCCCCCAGGGTTCGGCGTACGAGCAGTACTTC. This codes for CASSPQGSAYEQYF.

CDR3 residues: CASSLGGLKPQHF. As DNA, the CDR3 is TGTGCCAGCAGCTTGGGGGGTTTAAAGCCCCAGCATTTT. The V gene is TRBV5-6, the J gene TRBJ1-5, with D hard to call. Trimming took 0 bases from V and 8 from J, leaving 9 bases between them. The CDR3 consists of 13 residues. CDR1 SGHDT and CDR2 YYEEEE come from the germline V gene.

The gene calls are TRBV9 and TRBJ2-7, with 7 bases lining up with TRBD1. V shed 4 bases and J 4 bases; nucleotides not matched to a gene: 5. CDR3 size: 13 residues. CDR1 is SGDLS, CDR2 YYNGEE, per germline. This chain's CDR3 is CASSPRQGYEQYF. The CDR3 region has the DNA TGTGCCAGCAGCCCCCGACAGGGTTACGAGCAGTACTTC.

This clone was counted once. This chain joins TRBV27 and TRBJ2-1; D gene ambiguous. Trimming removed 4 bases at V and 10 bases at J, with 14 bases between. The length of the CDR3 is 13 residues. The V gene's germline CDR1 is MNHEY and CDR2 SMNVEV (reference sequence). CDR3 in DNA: TGTGCCAGCAGTTGGAACCACTACGTGGAGCAGTTCTTC. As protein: CASSWNHYVEQFF.

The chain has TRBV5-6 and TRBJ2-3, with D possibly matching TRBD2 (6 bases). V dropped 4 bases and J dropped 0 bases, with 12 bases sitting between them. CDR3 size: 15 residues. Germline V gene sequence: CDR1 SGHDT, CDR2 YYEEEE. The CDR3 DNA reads TGTGCCAGCAGCCCGCTTGCGGGGAGCACAGATACGCAGTATTTT. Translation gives CASSPLAGSTDTQYF. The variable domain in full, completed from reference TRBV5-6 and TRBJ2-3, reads DAGVTQSPTHLIKTRGQQVTLRCSPKSGHDTVSWYQQALGQGPQFIFQYYEEEERQRGNFPDRFSGHQFPNYSSELNVNALLLGDSALYLCASSPLAGSTDTQYFGPGTRLTVL.

The CDR3 here is CSVEDLDREGYTF. CDR3 in DNA: TGCAGCGTTGAAGATCTGGACAGGGAAGGCTACACCTTC. The chain joins TRBV29-1 to TRBJ1-2; 8 bases are a match to TRBD1. Trimming removed 0 bases from V and 8 bases from J; junction bases left unmatched: 5. Germline assignment: CDR1 SQVTM and CDR2 ANQGSEA. The CDR3 extends over 13 amino acids.